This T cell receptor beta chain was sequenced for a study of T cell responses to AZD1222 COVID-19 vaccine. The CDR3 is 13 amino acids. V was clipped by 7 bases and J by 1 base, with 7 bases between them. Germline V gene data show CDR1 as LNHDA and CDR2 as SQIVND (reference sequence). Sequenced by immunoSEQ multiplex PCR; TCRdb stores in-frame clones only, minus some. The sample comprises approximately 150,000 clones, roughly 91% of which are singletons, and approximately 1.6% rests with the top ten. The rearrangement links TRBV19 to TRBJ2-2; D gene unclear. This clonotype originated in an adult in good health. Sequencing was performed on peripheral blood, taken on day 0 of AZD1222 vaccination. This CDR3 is CASKIQNTGELFF. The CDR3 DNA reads TGTGCCAGTAAGATTCAGAACACCGGGGAGCTGTTTTTT.